The 17 T cell receptor beta chains below all came from one sample that was sequenced in a study of T cell responses to AZD1222 COVID-19 vaccine. Clones were read by immunoSEQ multiplex PCR, and TCRdb kept only the in-frame ones, dropping some. The sample yields 95,000 to 150,000 clones, around 93% seen once. The starting material was peripheral blood, obtained 28 days after the second AZD1222 dose. The receptors were sampled from an adult who received the AZD1222 COVID-19 vaccine.

The chain joins TRBV6-1 to TRBJ1-2; TRBD1 might be the D (6 bases). CDR1 and CDR2 from the germline V gene are MNHNS and SASEGT. There are 14 residues in the CDR3. Trimming removed 7 bases from V and 7 bases from J, with 19 bases in between. The CDR3: CASMPGGQLSGYTF. The CDR3 coding sequence is TGTGCCAGCATGCCGGGAGGACAGCTCAGTGGCTACACCTTC.

For the CDR3, the DNA is TGTGCCAGCAGTTTGTCGGGACAGGGGAATCAGCCCCAGCATTTT. Its translation: CASSLSGQGNQPQHF. The chain carries TRBV2 and TRBJ1-5, with 10 bases aligning to TRBD1. This CDR3 region has 15 residues. CDR1 SNHLY and CDR2 FYNNEI come from the germline V gene. The junction had 5 bases not matched to a gene; V was cut back by 5 bases and J by 4 bases.

Turning to this clone: One junction end does not reproduce the germline sequence, and a read error may be involved. This chain joins TRBV5-1 and TRBJ1-1, with a tentative D call TRBD1 (5 bases). CDR3 size: 15 residues. From germline, CDR1 is SGHRS and CDR2 YFSETQ. CDR3 sequence (DNA): TGCGCCAGCAGTTTGGGGCCGATACGAGACACTGAAGCTTTCTTT. It yields the protein CASSLGPIRDTEAFF. Looking up the rest from reference TRBV5-1 and TRBJ1-1 gives the full variable domain: KAGVTQTPRYLIKTRGQQVTLSCSPISGHRSVSWYQQTPGQGLQFLFEYFSETQRNKGNFPGRFSGRQFSNSRSEMNVSTLELGDSALYLCASSLGPIRDTEAFFGQGTRLTVV.

This clone appeared a single time. V is TRBV27 and J is TRBJ2-5; D not resolved. Germline CDR1 reads MNHEY; CDR2 reads SMNVEV (reference sequence). V lost 5 bases and J lost 5, with 24 bases in between. This CDR3 comprises 17 residues. In nucleotides, the CDR3 is TGTGCCAGCAGTCCCAGACCCTCTGTGGGCAGGTCGGAGACCCAGTACTTC. This sequence encodes CASSPRPSVGRSETQYF.

This clone came up a few times. The genes are TRBV29-1 and TRBJ1-2; D gene ambiguous. Trimming stripped 4 bases from V and 5 bases from J, with 14 bases between. Germline-derived CDR1 and CDR2 are SQVTM and ANQGSEA. The CDR3 contains 13 residues. This CDR3 reads CSVVDPGPYGYTF. The CDR3 nucleotides read TGCAGCGTTGTAGATCCAGGCCCGTATGGCTACACCTTC.

The chain combines TRBV7-6 with TRBJ1-1, with D uncertain. This CDR3 region has 13 residues. Per the germline V gene, CDR1 is SGHVS and CDR2 is FNYEAQ. V shed 5 bases and J shed 0 bases, with 7 bases lying between them. For the CDR3, the DNA is TGTGCCAGCAGCCCATACCTGAACACTGAAGCTTTCTTT. Its translation: CASSPYLNTEAFF.

The rearrangement uses TRBV14 and TRBJ1-4, with 7 nucleotides matching TRBD1. The germline CDR1 and CDR2 sequences are SGHDN and FVKESK. The CDR3 has 16 amino acids. Germline trimming cut 0 bases from V and 4 bases from J; bases unmatched to any gene: 5. Written as DNA, the CDR3 is TGTGCCAGCAGCCAAGAGAGGGGGACAGTTAATGAAAAACTGTTTTTT. This codes for CASSQERGTVNEKLFF.

V and J are TRBV24-1 and TRBJ2-3, with TRBD1 matching 9 bases. Germline values: CDR1 KGHDR, CDR2 SFDVKD. The CDR3 spans 13 residues. Trimming removed 7 bases from V and 3 bases from J; junction bases left unmatched: 1. The CDR3 DNA reads as TGTGCCACCAGGGGGACAGGGACAGATACGCAGTATTTT. This encodes CATRGTGTDTQYF.

The V gene is TRBV4-2, the J gene TRBJ1-4; D might be TRBD1 (5 bases). V gave up 0 bases and J gave up 8 bases, with 19 bases separating them. CDR3 length equals 17 residues. Germline V gene data show CDR1 as LGHNA and CDR2 as YNFKEQ. The chain's CDR3 is CASSQEAWGKKNEKLFF. CDR3 bases: TGTGCCAGCAGCCAAGAAGCGTGGGGGAAGAAGAACGAAAAACTGTTTTTT.

This clone was observed a single time. This chain uses TRBV28 with TRBJ2-7; 9 positions match TRBD1. Trimming at V came to 7 bases and at J to 5 bases, leaving 12 bases not matched to a gene. CDR1 and CDR2 from the germline V gene are MDHEN and SYDVKM. This CDR3 is 15 amino acids long. The CDR3 loop reads CASTASRTGVHEQYF. The CDR3 nucleotides are TGTGCCAGCACCGCCTCGCGGACAGGGGTCCACGAGCAGTACTTC.

The rearrangement uses TRBV3-1 (or the pseudogene TRBV3-2) and TRBJ2-1; 7 bases align to TRBD2. Trimming removed 5 bases from V and 0 bases from J; junction bases left unmatched: 10. CDR1 LGHDT and CDR2 YNNKEL come from the germline V gene (reference sequence). The CDR3 sequence is 17 residues long. CDR3 sequence: CASSATLGLDSYNEQFF. CDR3 nucleotides: TGTGCCAGCAGCGCCACCCTTGGACTAGACTCCTACAATGAGCAGTTCTTC.

V and J are TRBV2 and TRBJ1-6; possible D gene TRBD1, 6 bases. Trimming took 3 bases from V and 7 from J, leaving 16 bases between them. Germline assignment: CDR1 SNHLY and CDR2 FYNNEI. The CDR3 totals 16 residues. CDR3 protein: CASSDRAGDGNSPLHF. DNA for the CDR3: TGTGCCAGCAGTGACAGGGCAGGGGACGGGAATTCACCCCTCCACTTT.

The gene calls are TRBV7-2 and TRBJ2-7; either TRBD1 or TRBD2 may supply D (6 bases each). The V and J ends lost 5 bases and 3 bases respectively, with 14 bases between them. The CDR3 consists of 14 residues. The germline CDR1 and CDR2 sequences are SGHTA and FQGNSA. The CDR3: CASSPRLGGYEQYF. The DNA of the CDR3 is TGTGCCAGCAGCCCTCGACTAGGGGGCTACGAGCAGTACTTC. Looking up the rest from reference TRBV7-2 and TRBJ2-7 gives the full variable domain: GAGVSQSPSNKVTEKGKDVELRCDPISGHTALYWYRQSLGQGLEFLIYFQGNSAPDKSGLPSDRFSAERTGGSVSTLTIQRTQQEDSAVYLCASSPRLGGYEQYFGPGTRLTVT.

The V and J genes are TRBV2 and TRBJ1-1, with TRBD1 identical over 8 bases. The CDR3 covers 17 residues. Germline loops: CDR1 SNHLY, CDR2 FYNNEI. V gave up 3 bases and J gave up 4 bases; unmatched junction bases: 13. The CDR3 loop is CASSDGLGDRRGTEAFF. The CDR3 nucleotides are TGTGCCAGCAGTGACGGGTTGGGGGACAGGCGTGGCACTGAAGCTTTCTTT. The whole variable domain, remainder taken from reference TRBV2 and TRBJ1-1, is EPEVTQTPSHQVTQMGQEVILRCVPISNHLYFYWYRQILGQKVEFLVSFYNNEISEKSEIFDDQFSVERPDGSNFTLKIRSTKLEDSAMYFCASSDGLGDRRGTEAFFGQGTRLTVV.

The rearrangement joins TRBV19 to TRBJ2-1; 9 bases agree with TRBD2. The CDR3 is 16 residues long. Germline CDR1 reads LNHDA; CDR2 reads SQIVND (reference sequence). The V and J ends lost 9 bases and 0 bases, in that order; junction bases with no gene match: 9. The DNA of the CDR3 is TGTGCCAGCTGTTCGCTTAGCGGGAGCTCCTACAATGAGCAGTTCTTC. Protein sequence: CASCSLSGSSYNEQFF.

This clone came up once. The chain is built from TRBV28 and TRBJ1-3; no clear D gene. Trimming left V 6 bases short and J 2 bases short, with 11 bases between. Germline loops: CDR1 MDHEN, CDR2 SYDVKM. The CDR3 spans 14 residues. DNA for the CDR3: TGTGCCAGCAGATCACCCGGTACTGGAAACACCATATATTTT. Translating gives CASRSPGTGNTIYF.

The chain carries TRBV5-5 and TRBJ1-2; possibly TRBD1 for D (5 bases). There are 13 residues in the CDR3. Germline V CDR1 and CDR2: SGHKS, YYEKEE (reference sequence). V gave up 2 bases and J gave up 10 bases, with 15 bases separating them. Here the CDR3 DNA reads TGTGCCAGCAGCTTACCGGGACGCTTCTACTACACCTTC. It is translated as CASSLPGRFYYTF.